This T cell receptor (beta chain) is from a study of OX40 agonist ivuxolimab in advanced cancers. For the study at large: Dose-escalation cases comprised hepatocellular carcinoma, melanoma, renal cell or head and neck cancer.

Germline trimming cut 1 base from V and 10 bases from J; bases unmatched to any gene: 5. CDR3 size: 15 residues. From germline, CDR1 is MRHNA and CDR2 SNTAGT. Assay: immunoSEQ multiplex PCR; the TCRdb copy retains only in-frame clones and omits some. Of approximately 110,000 clones listed, approximately 90% were seen once; the top ten hold about 0.81%. The clonotype comes from an adult with an advanced solid tumor such as melanoma, head and neck, liver or kidney cancer. The input for sequencing was CD4+ or CD8+ T cells sorted from blood, taken in a trial of the OX40 agonist ivuxolimab. V and J are TRBV6-4 and TRBJ2-1, with 12 nucleotides matching TRBD2. The chain's CDR3 is CASSDWTSGTAEQFF. CDR3 DNA sequence: TGTGCCAGCAGTGACTGGACTAGCGGGACCGCGGAGCAGTTCTTC.